These 7 T cell receptor beta chains originate from one sample sequenced in a study of blood T cell repertoires in COVID-19 (dated by TCRdb to between 2020 and 2021). The library was produced with the immunoSEQ multiplex PCR assay. As stored in TCRdb, this immuneACCESS dataset retains in-frame rearrangements with V and J assigned. A fraction of the clones does not appear; measured against another copy, unresolved V genes explain less than half of the discrepancy, and the remainder lacks a known reason. The sample profile shows some 260,000 clones; about nine tenths of them were found once. About 6% of the sample rests with the top ten. The sample comprised PBMCs or T cells enriched from blood (not recorded which). The origin of the receptors is a woman in her thirties with acute COVID-19.

The chain joins TRBV11-2 to TRBJ2-3; 7 bases fit TRBD1. The CDR3 totals 16 residues. The trim removed 5 bases at V and 2 bases at J, leaving 10 bases unmatched. Germline CDR1 reads SGHAT; CDR2 reads FQNNGV. As DNA, the CDR3 is TGTGCCAGCAGCGGTAGACAGGGCCTGGCCACAGATACGCAGTATTTT. Translated: CASSGRQGLATDTQYF.

This clone was seen once. J is TRBJ1-5 and V is TRBV28; the match to TRBD1 covers 9 bases. Germline values: CDR1 MDHEN, CDR2 SYDVKM. V was pared by 5 bases and J by 7 bases, with 15 bases of the junction left unmatched. The CDR3 is 17 residues long. CDR3: CASSPYIWTGENQPQHF. The CDR3 coding sequence is TGTGCCAGCAGTCCCTACATCTGGACAGGGGAGAACCAGCCCCAGCATTTT.

In this sample, this clone turned up once. Distinct nucleotide sequences in the sample also encode this CDR3. The chain joins TRBV5-4 to TRBJ2-7, with 8 bases aligning to TRBD1. There are 14 residues in the CDR3. The V gene's germline CDR1 is SGHNT and CDR2 YYREEE (reference sequence). V lost 0 bases to trimming and J lost 1 base; unmatched junction nucleotides: 0. The CDR3: CASSLGQGSYEQYF. The CDR3 DNA sequence: TGTGCCAGCAGCTTGGGACAGGGGTCCTACGAGCAGTACTTC.

The V and J genes are TRBV29-1 and TRBJ2-7, with TRBD1 matching over 7 bases. The CDR3 has 13 amino acids. Germline V gene data show CDR1 as SQVTM and CDR2 as ANQGSEA. The V and J ends lost 5 bases and 6 bases, in that order; junction bases with no gene match: 10. Here the CDR3 reads CSVFMPHRGEQYF. DNA for the CDR3: TGCAGCGTTTTTATGCCCCACAGGGGCGAGCAGTACTTC.

The gene calls are TRBV18 and TRBJ2-2, with TRBD2 identical over 9 bases. The CDR3 sequence is 16 residues long. J gave up 8 bases and V 2 bases, and 9 bases lay outside the gene matches. Looked up from germline, CDR1 is KGHSH and CDR2 is LQKENI. The DNA for the CDR3 is TGTGCCAGCTCACCAAATAGCGGGAGTTCGATGGGGGAGCTGTTTTTT. The encoded protein is CASSPNSGSSMGELFF.

The V and J genes are TRBV5-1 and TRBJ1-4; tentative D call: TRBD1 (5 bases). The CDR3 contains 16 residues. Germline CDR1 is SGHRS and CDR2 is YFSETQ. Trimming took off 0 bases at V and 6 bases at J, with 15 bases between the two ends. The CDR3 nucleotides are TGCGCCAGCAGCTTGGAGGCCACAGGATACGATGAAAAACTGTTTTTT. Amino acid sequence: CASSLEATGYDEKLFF.

About this clone itself: Distinct nucleotide sequences in the sample also encode this CDR3. The chain is built from TRBV5-1 and TRBJ1-2; unclear D gene. The germline gives CDR1 SGHRS, CDR2 YFSETQ. The CDR3 sequence is 13 residues long. V lost 4 bases to trimming and J lost 2 bases, with 9 bases between them. This CDR3 is CASSPDTNYGYTF. The DNA for the CDR3 is TGCGCCAGCAGCCCCGACACAAACTATGGCTACACCTTC.